Following are 9 T cell receptor beta chains from one sample sequenced in a study of blood T cell repertoires in COVID-19. This table comes from immunoSEQ multiplex PCR, and its TCRdb copy is limited to in-frame clones, with some not included. The sample lists some 260,000 clones; 85% to 90% were seen once. Material for sequencing was PBMCs or T cells enriched from blood (not recorded which). The receptors stem from a middle-aged man who had recovered from COVID-19.

The chain couples TRBV11-3 to TRBJ1-1; 9 nucleotides agree with TRBD1. The CDR3 is made up of 15 amino acids. Per germline, CDR1 SGHNT and CDR2 YENEEA. The trim removed 0 bases at V and 3 bases at J, leaving 2 bases unmatched. In nucleotides, the CDR3 is TGTGCCAGCAGCTTAGAACAGGGGGCAGACACTGAAGCTTTCTTT. Translation gives CASSLEQGADTEAFF.

The chain has TRBV2 and TRBJ1-4; D might be TRBD1 (5 bases). The CDR3 totals 12 residues. The germline V gene has CDR1 SNHLY and CDR2 FYNNEI. Trimming removed 7 bases from V and 5 bases from J, with 8 bases in between. The CDR3 sequence is CASNRGNEKLFF. The CDR3 DNA reads TGTGCCAGCAACCGGGGGAATGAAAAACTGTTTTTT.

This rearrangement joins TRBV5-1 to TRBJ2-7, with D tentatively TRBD1 (6 bases). CDR1 is SGHRS, CDR2 YFSETQ, per germline. This CDR3 is 14 amino acids long. Trimming removed 5 bases from V and 0 bases from J, with 12 bases in between. The CDR3 protein is CASSQARGSYEQYF. In DNA form, the CDR3 reads TGCGCCAGCAGTCAGGCCAGGGGCTCCTACGAGCAGTACTTC. The full variable domain, with the rest looked up from reference TRBV5-1 and TRBJ2-7, is KAGVTQTPRYLIKTRGQQVTLSCSPISGHRSVSWYQQTPGQGLQFLFEYFSETQRNKGNFPGRFSGRQFSNSRSEMNVSTLELGDSALYLCASSQARGSYEQYFGPGTRLTVT.

This chain connects TRBV7-7 to TRBJ2-5, with D possibly being TRBD2 (5 bases). CDR3 length: 13 residues. V gave up 4 bases and J gave up 7 bases, with 13 bases separating them. Germline V gene lookup returns CDR1 SSHAT and CDR2 FNYEAQ (reference sequence). CDR3 nucleotides: TGTGCCAGCAGCTGGACTGGAACGGGGACCCAGTACTTC. This gives the protein CASSWTGTGTQYF. The full variable domain, with the rest looked up from reference TRBV7-7 and TRBJ2-5, is GAGVSQSPRYKVTKRGQDVTLRCDPISSHATLYWYQQALGQGPEFLTYFNYEAQPDKSGLPSDRFSAERPEGSISTLTIQRTEQRDSAMYRCASSWTGTGTQYFGPGTRLLVL.

This rearrangement joins TRBV7-9 to TRBJ2-3, with D possibly being TRBD2 (6 bases). The CDR3 sequence is 13 residues long. The germline gives CDR1 SEHNR, CDR2 FQNEAQ (reference sequence). Trimming cost V 10 bases and J 2 bases, with 13 bases left between them. The CDR3 here is CATPRGLTDTQYF. CDR3 DNA: TGTGCCACCCCTCGGGGACTCACAGATACGCAGTATTTT.

The chain has TRBV19 and TRBJ2-2, with TRBD2 matching 10 bases. The V and J ends lost 4 bases and 1 base, in that order; junction bases with no gene match: 6. The CDR3 loop spans 17 amino acids. Germline CDR1 reads LNHDA; CDR2 reads SQIVND (reference sequence). In DNA form, the CDR3 reads TGTGCCAGTAGTACCTCTAGGACTAGCGGGAACACCGGGGAGCTGTTTTTT. It is translated as CASSTSRTSGNTGELFF.

The chain combines TRBV28 with TRBJ2-1; a weak D match, TRBD2 (5 bases). With 6 bases removed from V and 15 bases from J, the gap between germline ends came to 15 bases. CDR3 size: 11 residues. CDR1 MDHEN and CDR2 SYDVKM come from the germline V gene. CDR3 bases: TGTGCCAGCAGCCAAACTAGTTTGCGGTTCTTC. Translated, it gives CASSQTSLRFF. Full variable domain (outside the CDR3, taken from reference TRBV28 and TRBJ2-1): DVKVTQSSRYLVKRTGEKVFLECVQDMDHENMFWYRQDPGLGLRLIYFSYDVKMKEKGDIPEGYSVSREKKERFSLILESASTNQTSMYLCASSQTSLRFFGPGTRLTVL.

The gene calls are TRBV5-1 and TRBJ2-2, with D possibly matching TRBD2 (5 bases). Germline CDR1 is SGHRS and CDR2 is YFSETQ. V shed 3 bases and J shed 2 bases, with 14 bases lying between them. This CDR3 is built from 16 residues. CDR3 DNA: TGCGCCAGCAGCTGGGCCGGGATAGAAAACACCGGGGAGCTGTTTTTT. As protein: CASSWAGIENTGELFF.

This chain connects TRBV5-1 to TRBJ2-2; TRBD2 aligns across 10 bases. The J segment lost 5 bases and the V segment lost 1 base, leaving 2 bases of the junction unmatched. The CDR3 totals 15 residues. CDR1 and CDR2 from the germline V gene are SGHRS and YFSETQ. CDR3 residues: CASSLTSGVTGELFF. The CDR3 DNA is TGCGCCAGCAGCTTGACTAGCGGGGTAACCGGGGAGCTGTTTTTT.